This T cell receptor beta chain was sequenced during a study of blood T cell repertoires in COVID-19. In the study overall: Donors in the United States, Italy and Spain gave samples during acute or convalescent COVID-19. The analysed material was cDNA or gDNA that came from T cells, B-cell-depleted T cells, or PBMCs.

This clone was recorded once. Authors' data handling: Reference gene primers were amplified, and this amplification served to estimate nucleated cell counts. Some clones are missing from TCRdb's copy, which holds only in-frame ones; the method was immunoSEQ multiplex PCR. V, J and clone size are those of that table, while D and trimming were read from the DNA. The profile shows more than 200,000 clones, approximately 80% of them singletons. The CDR3 length is 13 residues. Per germline, CDR1 LGHDT and CDR2 YNNKEL (reference sequence). Deletions cut 1 base from V and 7 bases from J, with 11 bases between.

This clonotype was obtained from a middle-aged man with acute or convalescent COVID-19. The J gene is TRBJ2-7, the V gene TRBV3-1 (or the pseudogene TRBV3-2); D call uncertain. Sequencing was done on a sample of peripheral blood. DNA for the CDR3: TGTGCCAGCAGCCAAGGGGCGCTTCGAGAGCAGTACTTC. Its protein is CASSQGALREQYF.